This T cell receptor beta chain stems from a study of Ad26.COV2.S vaccination and SARS-CoV-2 variants. Libraries were prepared by immunoSEQ multiplex PCR; TCRdb keeps only in-frame clonotypes and omits some of them. The repertoire includes roughly 700,000 clones, about 90% of them detected once, and about 1.5% sits in the top ten. Trimming removed 0 bases at V and 6 bases at J, with 12 bases between. The CDR3 has 14 residues. CDR1 is SGDLS and CDR2 is YYNGEE in the germline V gene. This sample's treatment: roughly 19 received Ad26.COV2.S at low or high dose, single or two shots; roughly five received placebo; per-sample allocation not given. Sampling was performed 63 days after the first vaccine or placebo injection. Boston supplied an adult donor aged 18-55 years. What was given as vaccine was an Ad26 vector encoding Wuhan-strain SARS-CoV-2 spike.

The source was peripheral blood, collected in a trial of Ad26.COV2.S vaccine versus placebo. This TCR was sampled from a person aged 18-65 years who received the Ad26.COV2.S COVID-19 vaccine or a placebo. This sequence joins TRBV9 and TRBJ1-1; D is ambiguous. The CDR3 DNA is TGTGCCAGCAGCGTAGAGGTCAGGTCGGCTGAAGCTTTCTTT. Translating it yields CASSVEVRSAEAFF.